This T cell receptor (beta chain) was identified in a study of blood T cells in healthy people across ages (dated by TCRdb to between 2015 and 2017). For context, the study as a whole: In model experiments, template switching captured about one uniquely barcoded TCR beta cDNA molecule for every two T cells. The study analyzed two additional independent replicas of 1 million unique cDNA reads from the same blood draw for two donors, one aged 18 to 30 and one aged 80 or older. To avoid experimental bias, donors of different ages were randomly spread across the sequencing lanes. Four age groups were formed from the donors: young (average 16 years), middle-aged (around 39), aged (more than 55) and long-lived (less than 85). The study measured age-related changes in TCR beta repertoire diversity using deep sequencing normalized with unique cDNA molecular identifiers. The investigation overall reported the following: Compared with the aged group, the long-lived group had more naive CD4+ T cells, fewer expanded clones and increased TCR diversity, a pattern suggesting age selection. Estimates of total diversity from one million sequenced T cells were regarded as lower bounds and underestimates. There was a strong correlation between observed TCR beta diversity and the percentage of naive T cells measured by flow cytometry. The CMV infection status of donors was not known, potentially confounding age-related changes in expanded clonotypes. Conclusive comparison of naive and antigen-experienced compartments was prevented by the profiling of bulk unsorted PBMCs. Observed TCR beta diversity per million T cells fell roughly linearly with age, and a significant reduction was already apparent by age approximately 41.

CDR1 and CDR2 are drawn from the germline V gene: SGHRS, YFSETQ. Trimming at the junction amounts to 1 base on V and 3 bases on J, and the germline ends lie 8 bases apart. Taken from cysteine to phenylalanine, the CDR3 has 13 residues. Only the CDR3 portion is preserved as DNA: 39 bases, with reading frame beginning at the first base. Receptor libraries were prepared by 5' RACE. The instrument given in TCRdb is Illumina HiSeq 2500. A second about 7 to 12 cycle PCR used a sample-barcoded 5' primer and a J-beta primer mix. A template-switch 5' adaptor carrying 12 random nucleotides introduced a unique molecular identifier onto each TCR beta cDNA molecule. Each sample yielded at least 3 million CDR3-containing paired-end reads. First-strand cDNA was synthesized from all RNA with the Mint cDNA synthesis kit, primed by a TRBC-specific oligonucleotide. All cDNA was treated with uracil-DNA glycosylase and then went through a first 18-cycle PCR with the universal primers M1SS and BC2_uni_R. The paper's data handling went like this. Normalization of each sample was performed by random selection of 1 million high-quality reads, each carrying a distinct molecular identifier. Instead of being binned into consensus sequences, reads that shared molecular identifiers were thrown out. MiTCR, set to a Q25 quality threshold and the strictest error-elimination algorithm, was used for CDR3 identification, clonotype clustering and error correction. A nonparametric unseen species model using Euler transformation provided a lower-bound estimate of total TCR beta diversity. The public sequencing data were trimmed at Q25 with fastp and processed into clonotypes with MiXCR by TCRdb, which kept only in-frame beta chains. CDR3 protein sequences are deduplicated, and each keeps its most common genes and DNA. The authors' filters were not applied to this entry. The sample contains about 640,000 distinct CDR3 sequences, approximately 30% of them found a single time. 15% to 19% of the sample goes to the ten largest clones.

Notes on this clonotype: Its binding antigen is unknown. No base quality information exists; no much larger clone differs at one position.

The donors were 40 or so Caucasian individuals from Russia, aged 6 to 90 years, who were systemically healthy. Around 10 milliliters of peripheral blood were collected from each donor into EDTA-treated Vacutainer tubes. Ficoll-Paque density-gradient centrifugation was used to isolate PBMCs, with at least 6 million obtained per sample. Trizol reagent was used to extract total RNA from PBMCs, with at least 5.5 micrograms per sample. For every donor, an aliquot of PBMCs went through flow cytometry to measure the percentages of naive CD45RAhigh/CD27high T cells. The chain is encoded by TRBV5-1 joined to TRBJ2-7, with an unclear D gene assignment. This clonotype was sampled from a woman of 80 years or more in good health. The sample consisted of blood. The nucleotide sequence reads TGCGCCAGCAGCTTGACAGTTCACTACGAGCAGTACTTC. The encoded protein is CASSLTVHYEQYF.